One T cell receptor (beta chain) is described in this entry. The entry originates in a study of blood T cell repertoires in COVID-19. Study information: The samples span acute and convalescent COVID-19 from the United States, Italy and Spain.

V was clipped by 0 bases and J by 1 base; unmatched bases: 8. Germline loops: CDR1 SGHDN, CDR2 FVKESK. The CDR3 spans 17 residues. TCRdb keeps only in-frame clones here, not all; method: immunoSEQ multiplex PCR. The top ten hold roughly 7.9% of the sample, which has around 130,000 clones, about 74% seen once. The receptor was derived from a human donor in a cohort sampled during active COVID-19. V and J are TRBV14 and TRBJ2-5, with TRBD1 matching over 7 bases. The specimen was peripheral blood. The chain's CDR3 is CASSQDWVWDSQETQYF. The CDR3 DNA is TGTGCCAGCAGCCAAGATTGGGTTTGGGACAGCCAAGAGACCCAGTACTTC.